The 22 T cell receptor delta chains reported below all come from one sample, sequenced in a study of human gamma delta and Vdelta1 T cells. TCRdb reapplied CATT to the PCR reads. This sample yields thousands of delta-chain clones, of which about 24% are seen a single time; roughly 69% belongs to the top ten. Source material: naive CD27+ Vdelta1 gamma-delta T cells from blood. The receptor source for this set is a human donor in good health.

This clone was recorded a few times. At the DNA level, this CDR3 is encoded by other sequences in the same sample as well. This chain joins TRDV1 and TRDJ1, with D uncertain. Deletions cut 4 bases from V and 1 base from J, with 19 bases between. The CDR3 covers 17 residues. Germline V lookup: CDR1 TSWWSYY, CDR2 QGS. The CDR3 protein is CALGAPPLWPATDKLIF. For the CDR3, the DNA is TGTGCTCTTGGGGCACCACCCCTATGGCCGGCCACCGATAAACTCATCTTT.

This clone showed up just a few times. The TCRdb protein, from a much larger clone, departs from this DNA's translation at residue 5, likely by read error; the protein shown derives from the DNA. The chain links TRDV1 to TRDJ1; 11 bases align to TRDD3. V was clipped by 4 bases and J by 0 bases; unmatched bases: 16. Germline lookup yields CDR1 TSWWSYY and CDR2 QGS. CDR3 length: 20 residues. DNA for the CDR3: TGTGCTCTTGGGGCACTAACGACTCCGTACTGGGGGATATACACCGATAAACTCATCTTT. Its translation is CALGALTTPYWGIYTDKLIF.

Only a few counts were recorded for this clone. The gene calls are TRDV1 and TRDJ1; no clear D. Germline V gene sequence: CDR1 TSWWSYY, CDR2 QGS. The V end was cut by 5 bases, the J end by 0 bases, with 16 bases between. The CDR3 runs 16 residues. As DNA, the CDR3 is TGTGCTCTTGGGAATGGACGGTACTTCTACACCGATAAACTCATCTTT. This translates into CALGNGRYFYTDKLIF.

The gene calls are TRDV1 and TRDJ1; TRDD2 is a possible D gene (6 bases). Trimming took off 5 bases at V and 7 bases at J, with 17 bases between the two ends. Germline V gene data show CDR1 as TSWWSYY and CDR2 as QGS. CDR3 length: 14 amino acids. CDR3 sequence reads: CALGHTLPEGKLIF. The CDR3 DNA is TGTGCTCTTGGGCACACCCTTCCGGAGGGTAAACTCATCTTT.

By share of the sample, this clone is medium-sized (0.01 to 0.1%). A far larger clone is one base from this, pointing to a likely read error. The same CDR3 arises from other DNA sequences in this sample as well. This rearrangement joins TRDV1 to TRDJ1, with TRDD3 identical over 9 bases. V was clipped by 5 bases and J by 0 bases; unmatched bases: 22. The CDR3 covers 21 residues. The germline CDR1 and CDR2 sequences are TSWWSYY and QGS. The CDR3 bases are TGTGCTCTTGGGACGGGGGATACTCTTAGGGCCCCCTCAAAGTACACCGATAAACTCATCTTT. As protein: CALGTGDTLRAPSKYTDKLIF.

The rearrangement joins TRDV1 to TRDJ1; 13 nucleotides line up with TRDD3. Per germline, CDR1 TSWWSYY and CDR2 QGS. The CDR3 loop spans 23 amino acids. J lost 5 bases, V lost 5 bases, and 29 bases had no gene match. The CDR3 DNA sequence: TGTGCTCTTGGGTTGAGACCTTCCTCTACGTACTGGGGGATACGCCCCTCGAAGGATAAACTCATCTTT. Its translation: CALGLRPSSTYWGIRPSKDKLIF.

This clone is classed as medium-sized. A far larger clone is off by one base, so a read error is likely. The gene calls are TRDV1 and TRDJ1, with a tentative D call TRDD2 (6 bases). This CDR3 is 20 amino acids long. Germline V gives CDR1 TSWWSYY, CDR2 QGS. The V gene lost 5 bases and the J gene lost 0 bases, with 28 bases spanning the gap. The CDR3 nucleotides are TGTGCTCTTGGGTCCTTTAAAGGTCCCTTCCCTGGTACGTACACCGATAAACTCATCTTT. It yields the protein CALGSFKGPFPGTYTDKLIF.

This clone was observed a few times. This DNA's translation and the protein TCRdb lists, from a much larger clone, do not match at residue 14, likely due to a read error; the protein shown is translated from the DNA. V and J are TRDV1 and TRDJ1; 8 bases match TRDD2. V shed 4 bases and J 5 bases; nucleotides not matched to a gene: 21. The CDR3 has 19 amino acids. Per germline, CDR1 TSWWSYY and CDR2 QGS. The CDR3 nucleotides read TGTGCTCTTGGGGCCGTCTTCCTACGGAGGGATGAGCGCCCAGATAAACTCATCTTT. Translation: CALGAVFLRRDERPDKLIF.

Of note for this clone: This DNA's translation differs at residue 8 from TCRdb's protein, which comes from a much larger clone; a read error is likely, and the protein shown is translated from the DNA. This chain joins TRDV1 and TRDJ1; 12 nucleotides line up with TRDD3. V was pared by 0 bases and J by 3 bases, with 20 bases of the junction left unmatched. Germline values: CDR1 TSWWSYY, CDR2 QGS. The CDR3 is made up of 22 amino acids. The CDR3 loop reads CALGELMMFPTLTGGYSDKLIF. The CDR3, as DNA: TGTGCTCTTGGGGAACTTATGATGTTCCCTACCCTGACTGGGGGATACTCCGATAAACTCATCTTT.

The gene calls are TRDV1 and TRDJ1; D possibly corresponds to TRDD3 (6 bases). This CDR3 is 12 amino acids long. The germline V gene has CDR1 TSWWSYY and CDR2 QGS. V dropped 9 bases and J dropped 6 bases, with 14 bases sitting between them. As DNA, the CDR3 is TGTGCTCTCGGAACCTGGGGCTATAAACTCATCTTT. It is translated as CALGTWGYKLIF.

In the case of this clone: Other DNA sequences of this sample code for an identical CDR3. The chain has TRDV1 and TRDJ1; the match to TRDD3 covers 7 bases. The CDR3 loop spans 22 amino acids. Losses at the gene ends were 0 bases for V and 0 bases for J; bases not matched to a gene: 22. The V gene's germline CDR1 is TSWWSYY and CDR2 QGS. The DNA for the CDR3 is TGTGCTCTTGGGGAACTCCGGGCTGCCCCACTAGGGATACCGCTGTACACCGATAAACTCATCTTT. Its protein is CALGELRAAPLGIPLYTDKLIF.

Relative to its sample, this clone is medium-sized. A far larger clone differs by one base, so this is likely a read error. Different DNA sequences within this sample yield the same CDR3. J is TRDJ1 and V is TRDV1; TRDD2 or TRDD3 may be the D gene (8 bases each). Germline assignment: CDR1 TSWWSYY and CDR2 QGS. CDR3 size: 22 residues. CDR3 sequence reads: CALGPYYFLPLLGARYTDKLIF. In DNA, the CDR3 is TGTGCTCTTGGGCCTTATTACTTCCTACCGTTACTGGGGGCCAGGTACACCGATAAACTCATCTTC.

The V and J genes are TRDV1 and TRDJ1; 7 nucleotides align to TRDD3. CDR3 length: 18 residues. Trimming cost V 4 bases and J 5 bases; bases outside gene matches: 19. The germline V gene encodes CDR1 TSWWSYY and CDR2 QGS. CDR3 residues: CALGGPNPGGPITDKLIF. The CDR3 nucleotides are TGTGCTCTTGGGGGACCTAATCCTGGGGGGCCCATTACAGATAAACTCATCTTT.

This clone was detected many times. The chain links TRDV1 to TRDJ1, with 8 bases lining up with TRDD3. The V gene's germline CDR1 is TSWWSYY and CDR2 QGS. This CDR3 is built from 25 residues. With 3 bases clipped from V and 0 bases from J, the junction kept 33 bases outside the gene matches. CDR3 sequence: CALGDPLLKFPVPLGEDQYTDKLIF. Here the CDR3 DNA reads TGTGCTCTTGGGGACCCCCTTTTAAAATTTCCTGTCCCTCTGGGGGAGGACCAGTACACCGATAAACTCATCTTT.

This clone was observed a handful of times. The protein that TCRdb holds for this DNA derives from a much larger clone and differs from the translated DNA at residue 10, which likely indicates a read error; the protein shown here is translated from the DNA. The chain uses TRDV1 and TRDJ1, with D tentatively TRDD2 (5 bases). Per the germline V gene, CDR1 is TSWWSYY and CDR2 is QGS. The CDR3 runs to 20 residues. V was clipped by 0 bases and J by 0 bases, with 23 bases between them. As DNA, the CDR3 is TGTGCTCTTGGGGAACTATGCACCTACAATGCTGGAAAGTACACCGATAAACTCATCTTT. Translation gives CALGELCTYNAGKYTDKLIF.

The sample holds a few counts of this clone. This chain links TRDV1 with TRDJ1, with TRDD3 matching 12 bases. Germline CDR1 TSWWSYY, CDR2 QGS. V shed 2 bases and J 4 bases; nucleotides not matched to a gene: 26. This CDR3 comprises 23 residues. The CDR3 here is CALGEKSLPERTGGYLKGDKLIF. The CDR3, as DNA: TGTGCTCTTGGGGAAAAGTCCCTTCCTGAGCGTACTGGGGGATACCTTAAAGGCGATAAACTCATCTTT.

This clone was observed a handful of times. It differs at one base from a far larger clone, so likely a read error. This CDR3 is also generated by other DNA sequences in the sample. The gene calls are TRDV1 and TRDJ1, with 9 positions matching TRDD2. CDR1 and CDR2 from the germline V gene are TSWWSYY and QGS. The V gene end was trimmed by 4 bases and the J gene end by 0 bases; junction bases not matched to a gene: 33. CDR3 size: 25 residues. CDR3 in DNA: TGTGCTCTTGGGGGCATCTCAGCCCTGGCCTTCCTACGTTTAGGACCCCTGGATAACACCGATAAACTCATCTTT. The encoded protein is CALGGISALAFLRLGPLDNTDKLIF.

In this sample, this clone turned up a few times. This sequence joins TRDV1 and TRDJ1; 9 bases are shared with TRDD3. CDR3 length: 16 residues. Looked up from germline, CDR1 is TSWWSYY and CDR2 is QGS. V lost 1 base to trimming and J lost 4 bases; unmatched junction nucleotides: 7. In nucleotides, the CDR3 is TGTGCTCTTGGGGAACGACGCTGGGGGATGTTCGATAAACTCATCTTT. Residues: CALGERRWGMFDKLIF.

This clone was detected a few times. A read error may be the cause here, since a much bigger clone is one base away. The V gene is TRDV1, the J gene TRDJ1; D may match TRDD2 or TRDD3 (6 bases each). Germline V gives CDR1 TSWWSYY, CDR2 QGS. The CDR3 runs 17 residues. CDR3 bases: TGTGCTCTTGGGGAACGGATACTTCCTTACGGGACCGATGAACTCATCTTT. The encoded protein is CALGERILPYGTDELIF.

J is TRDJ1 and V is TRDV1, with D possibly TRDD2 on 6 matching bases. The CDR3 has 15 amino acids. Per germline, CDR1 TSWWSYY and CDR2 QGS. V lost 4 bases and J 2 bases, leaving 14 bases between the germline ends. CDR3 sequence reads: CALGAAPSPTDKLIF. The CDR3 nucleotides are TGTGCTCTTGGGGCCGCGCCTTCCCCAACCGATAAACTCATCTTT.

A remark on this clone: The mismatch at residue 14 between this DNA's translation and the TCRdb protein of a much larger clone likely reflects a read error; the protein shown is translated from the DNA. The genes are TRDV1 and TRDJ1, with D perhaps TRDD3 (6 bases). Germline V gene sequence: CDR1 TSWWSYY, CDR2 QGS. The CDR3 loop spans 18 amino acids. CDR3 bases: TGTGCTCTTGGGGAACGATACAAGCGGGCGGGGATGACCGGTAAACTCATCTTT. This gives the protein CALGERYKRAGMTGKLIF.

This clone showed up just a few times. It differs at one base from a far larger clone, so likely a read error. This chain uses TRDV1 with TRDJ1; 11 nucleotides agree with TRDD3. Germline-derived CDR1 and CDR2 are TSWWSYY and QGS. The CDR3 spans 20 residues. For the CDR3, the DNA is TGTGCCGTCGGGGGCCTTCCACACTTGAACTGGGGGATAAAGACCGATAAACTCATCTTT. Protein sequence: CAVGGLPHLNWGIKTDKLIF.